The rows below give T cell receptor beta chains drawn from one sample of a study of cytomegalovirus exposure and HLA in healthy donors. Using immunoSEQ multiplex PCR, the repertoire was profiled, and TCRdb retains in-frame clones only, with some absent. This table has approximately 130,000 clones, around 77% appearing once. Sequencing was performed on PBMCs. The receptor set was obtained from a man aged 45-65 years in good health and CMV-seronegative. The CDR3 runs from the conserved cysteine through the conserved F or W. A D gene is named only where the DNA matches it firmly. Clone size is shown for a subset of rows, as once, few, many or a class of expanded clone.

v_gene,d_gene,j_gene,abundance,CDR3aa,CDR3nt
TRBV4-3,TRBD1,TRBJ1-2,-,CASSHAQSRTGLFGYGYTF,TGCGCCAGCAGCCACGCTCAGTCTCGGACAGGATTGTTTGGCTATGGCTACACCTTC
TRBV11-3,-,TRBJ2-3,-,CASSPRRDSDTQYF,TGTGCCAGCAGCCCCCGCAGGGACTCAGATACGCAGTATTTT
TRBV4-2,TRBD2,TRBJ2-7,-,CASSQGRTSGFPEQYF,TGTGCCAGCAGCCAAGGGAGGACTAGCGGGTTCCCCGAGCAGTACTTC
TRBV28,-,TRBJ1-4,-,CASSFTAGGGEKLFF,TGTGCCAGCAGTTTTACGGCCGGGGGAGGTGAAAAACTGTTTTTT
TRBV5-1,TRBD1,TRBJ1-3,-,CASSPDRGSGNTIYF,TGCGCCAGCAGCCCGGACAGGGGATCTGGAAACACCATATATTTT
TRBV29-1,-,TRBJ2-2,once,CSGGRRNTGELFF,TGCAGCGGGGGCAGGCGCAACACCGGGGAGCTGTTTTTT
TRBV2,-,TRBJ2-1,-,CASSVGRYEQFF,TGTGCCAGCAGTGTCGGTCGCTATGAGCAGTTCTTC
TRBV6-1,-,TRBJ1-1,-,CASSEIRRGNTEAFF,TGTGCCAGCAGTGAAATACGGAGGGGGAACACTGAAGCTTTCTTT
TRBV5-1,-,TRBJ2-2,few,CASSTQQGAGELFF,TGCGCCAGCAGCACCCAACAGGGCGCCGGGGAGCTGTTTTTT
TRBV19,-,TRBJ1-5,-,CASSIDPTRGQPQHF,TGTGCCAGTAGTATCGACCCTACGCGGGGTCAGCCCCAGCATTTT
TRBV6-5,TRBD2,TRBJ2-3,few,CASSPLAGVANTQYF,TGTGCCAGCAGCCCACTAGCGGGAGTCGCGAATACGCAGTATTTT
TRBV10-3,TRBD1,TRBJ2-1,-,CAIRVGTGPYNEQFF,TGTGCCATCAGAGTCGGGACAGGGCCCTACAATGAGCAGTTCTTC
TRBV7-8,TRBD1,TRBJ1-1,once,CASSSRGTGGLNTEAFF,TGTGCCAGCAGCTCGAGGGGGACAGGGGGCTTGAACACTGAAGCTTTCTTT
TRBV6-4,TRBD2,TRBJ2-3,-,CASSAGLAGVDTQYF,TGTGCCAGCAGCGCGGGACTAGCGGGAGTTGATACGCAGTATTTT
TRBV28,TRBD1,TRBJ1-5,-,CASRPGQRTGSSNQPQHF,TGTGCCAGCAGACCGGGACAGCGAACGGGTAGCAGCAATCAGCCCCAGCATTTT
TRBV28,TRBD1,TRBJ1-4,-,CASSVTGGRVLKLFF,TGTGCCAGCAGTGTAACAGGGGGCCGGGTTTTAAAACTGTTTTTT
TRBV5-1,-,TRBJ2-7,few,CASSLGGGRAYEQYF,TGCGCCAGCAGCTTGGGAGGGGGACGAGCCTACGAGCAGTACTTC
TRBV5-1,-,TRBJ1-1,-,CASSLGETREAFF,TGCGCCAGCAGCTTGGGAGAGACAAGGGAAGCTTTCTTT
TRBV5-1,TRBD1,TRBJ1-2,-,CASSFDRGHYGYTF,TGCGCCAGCAGCTTCGACAGGGGCCACTATGGCTACACCTTC
TRBV9,-,TRBJ2-1,-,CASSVDVGSYNEQFF,TGTGCCAGCAGCGTAGATGTCGGGAGTTACAATGAGCAGTTCTTC
TRBV25-1,-,TRBJ2-1,-,CASSARRDIKNEQFF,TGTGCCAGCAGTGCCCGCCGGGACATAAAAAATGAGCAGTTCTTC
TRBV18,-,TRBJ2-7,-,CASSPPTDSYEQYF,TGTGCCAGCTCACCACCCACAGACTCCTACGAGCAGTACTTC
TRBV6-5,-,TRBJ1-4,-,CASSYTSSDEKLFF,TGTGCCAGCAGTTACACTTCTAGTGATGAAAAACTGTTTTTT
TRBV5-1,TRBD2,TRBJ2-5,-,CASSFTSGIKETQYF,TGCGCCAGCAGCTTCACTAGCGGCATCAAAGAGACCCAGTACTTC
TRBV28,-,TRBJ1-5,few,CASSLGGSHQPQHF,TGTGCCAGCAGTTTAGGAGGGTCCCATCAGCCCCAGCATTTT
TRBV11-2,TRBD1,TRBJ2-7,once,CASSFGTGYEQYF,TGTGCCAGCAGCTTCGGGACAGGCTACGAGCAGTACTTC
TRBV6-5,TRBD1,TRBJ1-2,few,CASSFGQGRGGYTF,TGTGCCAGCAGTTTCGGACAGGGTAGGGGCGGCTACACCTTC
TRBV2,-,TRBJ2-1,-,CASSENTGEQFF,TGTGCCAGCAGTGAAAATACGGGGGAGCAGTTCTTC
TRBV30,-,TRBJ1-5,-,CAWSKYSNQPQHF,TGTGCCTGGAGTAAATATAGCAATCAGCCCCAGCATTTT
TRBV29-1,-,TRBJ2-7,once,CSVGSGAGTYEQYF,TGCAGCGTTGGGTCAGGGGCAGGAACCTACGAGCAGTACTTC
TRBV7-2,TRBD1,TRBJ2-7,-,CASSLDRGSLYEQYF,TGTGCCAGCAGCCTAGACAGGGGTTCCCTCTACGAGCAGTACTTC
TRBV28,TRBD1,TRBJ1-1,-,CASSLLSGTVNTEAFF,TGTGCCAGCAGTTTGCTTTCCGGGACAGTAAACACTGAAGCTTTCTTT
TRBV15,-,TRBJ2-3,few,CATSRDGGINTDTQYF,TGTGCCACCAGCAGAGATGGCGGAATAAACACAGATACGCAGTATTTT
TRBV5-1,-,TRBJ2-5,-,CASSLAPSRETQYF,TGCGCCAGCAGCTTGGCACCTAGCAGGGAGACCCAGTACTTC
TRBV28,-,TRBJ1-2,-,CASSSGTPNYGYTF,TGTGCCAGCAGTTCCGGGACACCTAACTATGGCTACACCTTC
TRBV7-2,TRBD2,TRBJ2-7,-,CASSLGLAERYEQYF,TGTGCCAGCAGCTTGGGACTAGCGGAACGTTACGAGCAGTACTTC
TRBV5-8,-,TRBJ1-4,-,CASSFHRTTNEKLFF,TGTGCCAGCAGCTTTCACAGGACAACTAATGAAAAACTGTTTTTT
TRBV4-1,TRBD1,TRBJ1-3,-,CASSQGDRGPGNTIYF,TGCGCCAGCAGCCAAGGGGACAGGGGGCCCGGAAACACCATATATTTT
TRBV18,TRBD1,TRBJ2-5,-,CASTQVRQGKETQYF,TGTGCCAGCACTCAAGTAAGACAGGGAAAAGAGACCCAGTACTTC
TRBV27,-,TRBJ1-2,once,CASTPSTGVNYGYTF,TGTGCCAGCACTCCGAGCACGGGAGTTAACTATGGCTACACCTTC
TRBV18,-,TRBJ2-2,once,CASSPEDSANTGELFF,TGTGCCAGCTCACCAGAGGACAGCGCGAACACCGGGGAGCTGTTTTTT
TRBV19,-,TRBJ2-1,-,CASSIGRAVLSSYNEQFF,TGTGCCAGTAGTATAGGTCGAGCGGTTTTAAGCTCCTACAATGAGCAGTTCTTC
TRBV28,-,TRBJ2-7,-,CASSLSSYEQYF,TGTGCCAGCAGTCTCAGCTCCTACGAGCAGTACTTC
TRBV6-6,TRBD2,TRBJ2-5,-,CASSPRSGAQETQYF,TGTGCCAGCAGTCCCCGCAGCGGGGCACAAGAGACCCAGTACTTC
TRBV28,TRBD2,TRBJ2-2,-,CASSFRAGKNTGELFF,TGTGCCAGCAGTTTTAGAGCGGGGAAGAACACCGGGGAGCTGTTTTTT
TRBV6-5,-,TRBJ1-4,few,CASRRVLGEKLFF,TGTGCCAGCAGGAGGGTTTTGGGGGAAAAACTGTTTTTT
TRBV25-1,-,TRBJ2-6,-,CASSEFDYSGANVLTF,TGTGCCAGCAGTGAATTTGACTACTCTGGGGCCAACGTCCTGACTTTC
TRBV4-1,TRBD1,TRBJ2-7,-,CASSQESDRGPEQYF,TGCGCCAGCAGCCAAGAGTCGGACAGGGGGCCCGAGCAGTACTTC
TRBV13,-,TRBJ2-1,-,CASSLHSGSYNEQFF,TGTGCCAGCAGCTTACACTCCGGCTCCTACAATGAGCAGTTCTTC